This is a list of T cell receptor beta chains from one sample in a study of siplizumab effects on memory and regulatory T cells. Generated by immunoSEQ multiplex PCR, the TCRdb table keeps only in-frame clones and is missing some. The sample contains around 100,000 clones, around 92% of which appear only once. Material: CD4+ T cells sorted from blood. These receptors all stem from a human donor in good health. Some clones in this sample may be carry-over from other donors' samples. Both conserved end residues are part of each CDR3. D genes are given only for firm matches. Clone size is shown for a subset of rows, as once, few, many or a class of expanded clone.

CDR3,DNA,D,J,size,V
CASSLFRETQYF,TGTGCCAGCAGCTTGTTCAGGGAGACCCAGTACTTC,.,TRBJ2-5,.,TRBV5-6
CASSLAVRTTFDEQYF,TGTGCCAGCAGCTTAGCGGTGAGGACTACGTTTGACGAGCAGTACTTC,.,TRBJ2-7,.,TRBV7-8
CASRRDRGRPEAFF,TGTGCCAGCAGAAGGGACAGGGGTAGACCTGAAGCTTTCTTT,TRBD1,TRBJ1-1,.,TRBV6-1
CASSRTSGSPGELFF,TGTGCCAGCAGCCGGACTAGCGGGAGCCCAGGGGAGCTGTTTTTT,TRBD2,TRBJ2-2,.,TRBV7-3
CASSTPGGTGELFF,TGTGCCAGTAGTACCCCGGGCGGCACCGGGGAGCTGTTTTTT,.,TRBJ2-2,.,TRBV19
CASSPRLAGGPREQYF,TGTGCCAGCAGCCCCCGACTAGCGGGAGGGCCGAGAGAGCAGTACTTC,TRBD2,TRBJ2-7,once,TRBV14
CASSIGPLQANEQFF,TGTGCCAGCAGCATCGGACCCCTCCAGGCGAATGAGCAGTTCTTC,.,TRBJ2-1,.,TRBV7-3
CASSPLAGSTDTQYF,TGTGCCAGCAGTCCACTAGCGGGAAGCACAGATACGCAGTATTTT,TRBD2,TRBJ2-3,once,TRBV6-5
CASTEPSGRGFAQYF,TGTGCCAGCACCGAACCTAGCGGGAGGGGATTTGCGCAGTATTTT,TRBD2,TRBJ2-3,.,TRBV28
CASAQKGAKNIQYF,TGTGCCAGCGCGCAGAAAGGAGCCAAAAACATTCAGTACTTC,.,TRBJ2-4,.,TRBV7-9
CAVGEQYF,TGTGCCGTCGGCGAGCAGTACTTC,.,TRBJ2-7,.,TRBV6-6
CATRPTSGANVLTF,TGTGCCACCAGGCCCACTTCTGGGGCCAACGTCCTGACTTTC,.,TRBJ2-6,.,TRBV15
CASKDSSNYGYTF,TGTGCCAGCAAGGACAGCTCTAACTATGGCTACACCTTC,.,TRBJ1-2,.,TRBV6-6
CASSVAPTGTTGELFF,TGTGCCAGCAGCGTAGCCCCGACAGGGACCACCGGGGAGCTGTTTTTT,TRBD1,TRBJ2-2,.,TRBV9
CATSRDFPGSGANVLTF,TGTGCCACCAGCAGAGATTTCCCGGGATCCGGGGCCAACGTCCTGACTTTC,.,TRBJ2-6,.,TRBV15